The rows below give T cell receptor beta chains drawn from one sample of a study of cytomegalovirus exposure and HLA in healthy donors. Measured with immunoSEQ multiplex PCR; TCRdb has only the in-frame clones, and not every one. The data show under 200,000 clones, roughly 84% seen once. Sequenced material: PBMCs. These TCRs come from a boy between 2 and 10 years old in good health and CMV-seronegative. Both conserved end residues are part of each CDR3. Each record gives: D gene, J gene, clone size, V gene, CDR3 DNA, CDR3 protein. A D gene is named only where the DNA matches it firmly. Some rows have no size entry. The others give once, few or many, or a class for an expanded clone.

>.|TRBJ1-1|few|TRBV5-1
TGCGCCAGCAGCCCCGCAAAAAGAGAGACTGAAGCTTTCTTT
CASSPAKRETEAFF
>TRBD1|TRBJ2-2|.|TRBV18
TGTGCCAGCTCATCCGACAGGGGGCACACCGGGGAGCTGTTTTTT
CASSSDRGHTGELFF
>TRBD2|TRBJ2-1|.|TRBV10-1
TGCGCCAGCAACCTTAGCGGGACCACCTACAATGAGCAGTTCTTC
CASNLSGTTYNEQFF
>.|TRBJ2-7|few|TRBV6-1
TGTGCCAGCACCTTATGGGAGGCCCGGGCGGCCGAGCAGTACTTC
CASTLWEARAAEQYF
>TRBD1|TRBJ2-2|.|TRBV30
TGTGCCTGGGCAAGACAAAACAGGGGCGGGGAGCTGTTTTTT
CAWARQNRGGELFF
>.|TRBJ2-3|.|TRBV7-8
TGTGCCAGCAGCTTAGCGGAGAGCTGGCTATCGAATAGCACAGATACGCAGTATTTT
CASSLAESWLSNSTDTQYF
>.|TRBJ1-1|.|TRBV27
TGTGCCAGCACCTCGGGGCAGGGGCGCCCGAACACTGAAGCTTTCTTT
CASTSGQGRPNTEAFF
>.|TRBJ1-2|.|TRBV12-2
TGTGCAAGTCGACAAATTCTCGCGGGAGGTTATGGCTACACCTTC
CASRQILAGGYGYTF
>TRBD1|TRBJ2-7|.|TRBV6-1
TGTGCCAGCAGTGACGGGACAGGGAAAGACGAGCAGTACTTC
CASSDGTGKDEQYF
>TRBD1|TRBJ2-3|.|TRBV7-9
TGTGCCAGCAGCCTACACACCGGGACAGGGGATACAGATACGCAGTATTTT
CASSLHTGTGDTDTQYF
>.|TRBJ2-7|few|TRBV6-6
TGTGCCAGCAGTTACGGGCAGGTGAACTACGAGCAGTACTTC
CASSYGQVNYEQYF
>.|TRBJ2-5|.|TRBV6-5
TGTGCCAGCAGTGAAGAAACTCCCCAACAGACCCAGTACTTC
CASSEETPQQTQYF
>TRBD2|TRBJ2-3|.|TRBV11-3
TGTGCCAGCAGCCCCGGGACTAGCGGGAGGGCAGATACGCAGTATTTT
CASSPGTSGRADTQYF
>TRBD2|TRBJ2-7|.|TRBV5-1
TGCGCCAGCAGCATTACTAGCGCGCCCTCCTACGAGCAGTACTTC
CASSITSAPSYEQYF
>TRBD1|TRBJ2-1|.|TRBV5-4
TGTGCCAGCCTTTCGCGGACAGGGGGAGGTGAGCAGTTCTTC
CASLSRTGGGEQFF
>TRBD1|TRBJ1-4|few|TRBV19
TGTGCCAGCGAAAACAGGGGGGGGAATGAAAAACTGTTTTTT
CASENRGGNEKLFF
>TRBD1|TRBJ2-2|once|TRBV5-1
TGCGCCAGCAGCTTGGTAGGGGGCTCCGGGGAGCTGTTTTTT
CASSLVGGSGELFF
>TRBD1|TRBJ2-7|few|TRBV2
TGTGCCAGCAGTGAAAGCTCGTGGACAGGGGGGTCCCACGAGCAGTACTTC
CASSESSWTGGSHEQYF
>TRBD1|TRBJ2-3|.|TRBV10-1
TGCGCCAGCAGTGAGTTGGGGACAGGGGTGGAGGATACGCAGTATTTT
CASSELGTGVEDTQYF
>.|TRBJ1-2|.|TRBV7-2
TGTGCCAGCAGCCTAGGGCAGGGCTATGGCTACACCTTC
CASSLGQGYGYTF
>TRBD1|TRBJ2-7|.|TRBV11-2
TGTGCCAGCAGCCCCCGGACAGGGGTCCTCTCCTACGAGCAGTACTTC
CASSPRTGVLSYEQYF
>.|TRBJ2-7|.|TRBV5-1
TGCGCCAGCAGCTTGAATACAGGGAGTTCCTACGAGCAGTACTTC
CASSLNTGSSYEQYF
>.|TRBJ2-3|.|TRBV11-2
TGTGCCAGCAGCTATACCGGGACTTACACAGATACGCAGTATTTT
CASSYTGTYTDTQYF
>.|TRBJ2-2|.|TRBV6-5
TGTGCCAGCGTCCCACAACAGGGTTACACCGGGGAGCTGTTTTTT
CASVPQQGYTGELFF
>.|TRBJ2-1|.|TRBV4-2
TGTGCCAGCAGCCAAGATTCTGGCGAGAGTAGCGATGAGCAGTTCTTC
CASSQDSGESSDEQFF
>TRBD1|TRBJ2-5|.|TRBV5-1
TGCGCCAGCAGCTCACGACAGGGCTTGTTTGAGACCCAGTACTTC
CASSSRQGLFETQYF
>.|TRBJ2-5|.|TRBV19
TGTGCCAGTAGCCCCGTGCGGGACCAAGAGACCCAGTACTTC
CASSPVRDQETQYF
>.|TRBJ2-1|.|TRBV30
TGTGCCTGGAGTGTCGGACAAAGCTCCTACAATGAGCAGTTCTTC
CAWSVGQSSYNEQFF
>TRBD1|TRBJ1-1|.|TRBV28
TGTGCCAGCAGTTCTACGGGATATGACAGGGATATTGGAGCTTTCTTT
CASSSTGYDRDIGAFF
>TRBD1|TRBJ1-1|.|TRBV5-1
TGCGCCAGCAGCTTGTCAGGGGGCTACACTGAAGCTTTCTTT
CASSLSGGYTEAFF